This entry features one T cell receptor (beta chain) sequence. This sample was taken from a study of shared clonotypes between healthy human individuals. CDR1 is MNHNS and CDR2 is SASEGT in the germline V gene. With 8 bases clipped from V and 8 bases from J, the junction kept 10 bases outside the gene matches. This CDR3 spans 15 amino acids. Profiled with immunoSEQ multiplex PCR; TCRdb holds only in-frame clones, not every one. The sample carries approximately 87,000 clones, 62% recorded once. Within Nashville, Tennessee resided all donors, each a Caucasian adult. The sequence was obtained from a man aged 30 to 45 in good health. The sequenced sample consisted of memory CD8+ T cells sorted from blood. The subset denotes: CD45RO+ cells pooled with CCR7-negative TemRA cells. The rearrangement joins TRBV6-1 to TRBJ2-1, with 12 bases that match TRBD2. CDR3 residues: CASEQASGRVDEQFF. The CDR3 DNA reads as TGTGCCAGCGAGCAGGCTAGCGGGAGGGTGGATGAGCAGTTCTTC.